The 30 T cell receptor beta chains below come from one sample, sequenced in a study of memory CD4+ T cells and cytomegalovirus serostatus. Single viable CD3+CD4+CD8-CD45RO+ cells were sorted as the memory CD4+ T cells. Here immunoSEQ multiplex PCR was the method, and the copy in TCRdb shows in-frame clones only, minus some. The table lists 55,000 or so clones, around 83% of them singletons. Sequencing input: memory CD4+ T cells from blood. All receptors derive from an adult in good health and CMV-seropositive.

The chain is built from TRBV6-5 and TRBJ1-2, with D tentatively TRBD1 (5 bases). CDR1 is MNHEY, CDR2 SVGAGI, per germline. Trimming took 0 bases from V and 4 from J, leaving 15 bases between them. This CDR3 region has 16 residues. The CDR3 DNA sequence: TGTGCCAGCAGTTACTCGACCGATCTTGGGGGCTATGGCTACACCTTC. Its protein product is CASSYSTDLGGYGYTF.

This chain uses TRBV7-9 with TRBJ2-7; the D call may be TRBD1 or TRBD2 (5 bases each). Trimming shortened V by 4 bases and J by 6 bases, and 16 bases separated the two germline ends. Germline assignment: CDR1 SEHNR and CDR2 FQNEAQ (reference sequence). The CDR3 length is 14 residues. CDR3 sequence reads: CASSWDAMGTEQYF. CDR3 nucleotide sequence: TGTGCCAGCAGCTGGGACGCGATGGGGACCGAGCAGTACTTC.

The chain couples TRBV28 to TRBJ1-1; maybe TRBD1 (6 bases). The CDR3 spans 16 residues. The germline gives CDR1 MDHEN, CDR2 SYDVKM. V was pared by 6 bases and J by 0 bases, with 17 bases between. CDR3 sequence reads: CASRDRGRGMNTEAFF. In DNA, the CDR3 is TGTGCCAGCAGGGATAGGGGGAGGGGCATGAACACTGAAGCTTTCTTT. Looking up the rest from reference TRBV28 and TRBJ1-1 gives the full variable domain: DVKVTQSSRYLVKRTGEKVFLECVQDMDHENMFWYRQDPGLGLRLIYFSYDVKMKEKGDIPEGYSVSREKKERFSLILESASTNQTSMYLCASRDRGRGMNTEAFFGQGTRLTVV.

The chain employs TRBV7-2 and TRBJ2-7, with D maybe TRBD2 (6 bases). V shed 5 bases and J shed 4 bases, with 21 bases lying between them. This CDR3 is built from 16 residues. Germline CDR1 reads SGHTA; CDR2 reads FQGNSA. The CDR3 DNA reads TGTGCCAGCAGCCCAGAGGGGTCGGGACTCTTATACGAGCAGTACTTC. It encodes CASSPEGSGLLYEQYF.

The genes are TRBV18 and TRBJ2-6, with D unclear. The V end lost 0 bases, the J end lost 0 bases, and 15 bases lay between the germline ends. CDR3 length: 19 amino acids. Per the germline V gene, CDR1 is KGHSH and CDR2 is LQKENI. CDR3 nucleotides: TGTGCCAGCTCACCACCGTCCCTAGGCTTGGGCTCTGGGGCCAACGTCCTGACTTTC. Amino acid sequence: CASSPPSLGLGSGANVLTF.

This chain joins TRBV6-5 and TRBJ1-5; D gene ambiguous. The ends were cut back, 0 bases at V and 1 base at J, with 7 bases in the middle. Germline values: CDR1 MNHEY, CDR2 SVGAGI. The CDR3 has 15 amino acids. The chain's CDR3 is CASSYSGRSNQPQHF. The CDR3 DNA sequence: TGTGCCAGCAGTTACTCCGGCAGAAGCAATCAGCCCCAGCATTTT.

The CDR3 sequence is CASMSKGIREDEQFF. The DNA of the CDR3 is TGTGCCAGCATGTCAAAAGGGATTAGGGAAGATGAGCAGTTCTTC. The chain joins TRBV7-9 to TRBJ2-1; D gene uncertain. The CDR3 is 15 residues long. The germline V and J ends were trimmed by 7 bases and 8 bases, with 21 bases remaining between them. The germline V gene has CDR1 SEHNR and CDR2 FQNEAQ (reference sequence).

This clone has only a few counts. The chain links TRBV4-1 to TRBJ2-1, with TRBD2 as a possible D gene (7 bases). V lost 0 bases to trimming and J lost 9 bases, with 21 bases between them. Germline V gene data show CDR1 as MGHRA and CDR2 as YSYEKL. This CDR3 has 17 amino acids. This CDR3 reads CASSQDGMGGPIREQFF. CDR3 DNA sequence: TGCGCCAGCAGCCAAGATGGGATGGGGGGGCCGATTCGTGAGCAGTTCTTC.

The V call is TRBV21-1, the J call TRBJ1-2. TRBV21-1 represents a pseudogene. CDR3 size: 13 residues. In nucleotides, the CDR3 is TGTGCCAGCAGTCGCGTAGGGAGGGCTGGCTACACCTTC. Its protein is CASSRVGRAGYTF.

This CDR3 is CASSPRPGSFYEQYF. CDR3 DNA: TGTGCCAGCAGCCCTCGACCCGGGTCCTTTTACGAGCAGTACTTC. The chain carries TRBV9 and TRBJ2-7; D not resolved. CDR1 is SGDLS, CDR2 YYNGEE, per germline. This CDR3 has 15 residues. V dropped 4 bases and J dropped 4 bases, with 18 bases sitting between them. The whole variable domain, filled in from reference TRBV9 and TRBJ2-7, reads DSGVTQTPKHLITATGQRVTLRCSPRSGDLSVYWYQQSLDQGLQFLIQYYNGEERAKGNILERFSAQQFPDLHSELNLSSLELGDSALYFCASSPRPGSFYEQYFGPGTRLTVT.

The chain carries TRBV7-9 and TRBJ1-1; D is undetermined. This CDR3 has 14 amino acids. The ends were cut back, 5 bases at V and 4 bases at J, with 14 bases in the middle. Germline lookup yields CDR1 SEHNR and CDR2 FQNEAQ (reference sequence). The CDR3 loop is CASSLQVGSTEAFF. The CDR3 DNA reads TGTGCCAGCAGCCTCCAGGTGGGCAGCACTGAAGCTTTCTTT.

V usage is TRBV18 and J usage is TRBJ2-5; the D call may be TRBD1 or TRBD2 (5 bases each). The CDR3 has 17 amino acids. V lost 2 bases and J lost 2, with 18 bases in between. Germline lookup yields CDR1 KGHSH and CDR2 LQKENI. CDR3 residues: CASSPAYFRDEQETQYF. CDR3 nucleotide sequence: TGTGCCAGCTCACCAGCGTATTTCCGGGACGAACAAGAGACCCAGTACTTC.

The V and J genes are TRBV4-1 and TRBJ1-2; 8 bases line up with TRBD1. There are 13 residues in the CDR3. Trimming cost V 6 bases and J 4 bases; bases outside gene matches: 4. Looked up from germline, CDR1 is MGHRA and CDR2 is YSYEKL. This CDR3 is CASRSTGAYGYTF. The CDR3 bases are TGCGCCAGCAGGTCGACAGGGGCCTATGGCTACACCTTC.

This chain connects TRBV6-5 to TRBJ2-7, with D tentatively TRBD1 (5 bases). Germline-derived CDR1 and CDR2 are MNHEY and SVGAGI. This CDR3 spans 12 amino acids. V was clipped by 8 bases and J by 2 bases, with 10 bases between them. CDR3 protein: CASSPGTYEQYF. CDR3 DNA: TGTGCCAGCTCCCCAGGGACCTACGAGCAGTACTTC.

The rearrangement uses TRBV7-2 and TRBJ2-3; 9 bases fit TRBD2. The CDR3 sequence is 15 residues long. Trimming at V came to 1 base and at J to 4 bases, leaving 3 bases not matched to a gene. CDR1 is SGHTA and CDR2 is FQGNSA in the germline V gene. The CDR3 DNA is TGTGCCAGCAGCTTAGTGGCGGGAGGGTCAGATACGCAGTATTTT. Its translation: CASSLVAGGSDTQYF.

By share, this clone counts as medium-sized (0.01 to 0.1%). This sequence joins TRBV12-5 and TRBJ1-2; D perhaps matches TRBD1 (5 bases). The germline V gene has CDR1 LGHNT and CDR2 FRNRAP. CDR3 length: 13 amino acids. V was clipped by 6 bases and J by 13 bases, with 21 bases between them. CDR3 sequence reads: CASGSSLDGQRTF. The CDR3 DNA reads TGTGCTAGTGGCTCCTCGTTGGACGGACAACGCACCTTC.

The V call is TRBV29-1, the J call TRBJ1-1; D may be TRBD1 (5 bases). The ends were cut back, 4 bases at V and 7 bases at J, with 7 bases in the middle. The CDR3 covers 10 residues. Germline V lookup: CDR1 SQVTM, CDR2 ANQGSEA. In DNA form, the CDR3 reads TGCAGCGTTGGAGGGGATGAAGCTTTCTTT. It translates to CSVGGDEAFF.

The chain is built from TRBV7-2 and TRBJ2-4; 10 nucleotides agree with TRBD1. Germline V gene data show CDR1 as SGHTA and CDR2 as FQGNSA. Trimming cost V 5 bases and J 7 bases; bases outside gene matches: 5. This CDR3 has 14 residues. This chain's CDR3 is CASSPPGQGNIQYF. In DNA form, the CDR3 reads TGTGCCAGCAGCCCTCCGGGACAGGGGAACATTCAGTACTTC.

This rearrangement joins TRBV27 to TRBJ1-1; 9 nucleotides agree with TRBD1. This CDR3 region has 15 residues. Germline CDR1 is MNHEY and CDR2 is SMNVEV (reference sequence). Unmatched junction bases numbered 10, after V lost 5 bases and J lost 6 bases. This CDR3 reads CASSRYRGRMAEAFF. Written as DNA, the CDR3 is TGTGCCAGCAGTCGATACAGGGGGCGAATGGCTGAAGCTTTCTTT.

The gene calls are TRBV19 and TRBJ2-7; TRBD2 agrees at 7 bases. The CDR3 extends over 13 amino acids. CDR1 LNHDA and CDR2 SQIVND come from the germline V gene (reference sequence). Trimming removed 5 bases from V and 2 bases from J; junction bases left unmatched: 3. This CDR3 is CASSYSGPYEQYF. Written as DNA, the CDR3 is TGTGCCAGTAGTTATAGCGGGCCCTACGAGCAGTACTTC.

CDR3 amino acids: CASSGGSLAANYGYTF. In nucleotides, the CDR3 is TGCGCCAGCAGCGGGGGGTCCCTTGCAGCTAACTATGGCTACACCTTC. The chain combines TRBV5-1 with TRBJ1-2; possible D gene TRBD1, 5 bases. The CDR3 has 16 residues. Between the trimmed V and J ends, which lost 4 bases and 0 bases, there was a span of 16 bases. The V gene's germline CDR1 is SGHRS and CDR2 YFSETQ. Looking up the rest from reference TRBV5-1 and TRBJ1-2 gives the full variable domain: KAGVTQTPRYLIKTRGQQVTLSCSPISGHRSVSWYQQTPGQGLQFLFEYFSETQRNKGNFPGRFSGRQFSNSRSEMNVSTLELGDSALYLCASSGGSLAANYGYTFGSGTRLTVV.

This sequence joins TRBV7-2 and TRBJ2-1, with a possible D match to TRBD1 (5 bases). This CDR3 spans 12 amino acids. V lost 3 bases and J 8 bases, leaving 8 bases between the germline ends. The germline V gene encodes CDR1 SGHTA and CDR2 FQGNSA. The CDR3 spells CASSFRAHEQFF. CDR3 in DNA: TGTGCCAGCAGCTTCAGGGCCCATGAGCAGTTCTTC.

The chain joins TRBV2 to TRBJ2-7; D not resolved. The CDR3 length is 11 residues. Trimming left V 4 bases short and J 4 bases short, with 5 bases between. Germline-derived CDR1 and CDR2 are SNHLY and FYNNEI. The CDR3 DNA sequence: TGTGCCAGCAGTGTAACTTACGAGCAGTACTTC. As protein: CASSVTYEQYF.

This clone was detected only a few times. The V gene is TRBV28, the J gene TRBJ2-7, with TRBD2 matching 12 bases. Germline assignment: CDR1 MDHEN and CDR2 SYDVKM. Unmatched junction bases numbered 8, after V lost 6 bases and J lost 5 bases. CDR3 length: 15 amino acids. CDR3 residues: CASSTRLAGAHEQYF. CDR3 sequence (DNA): TGTGCCAGCAGCACACGACTAGCGGGAGCTCACGAGCAGTACTTC.

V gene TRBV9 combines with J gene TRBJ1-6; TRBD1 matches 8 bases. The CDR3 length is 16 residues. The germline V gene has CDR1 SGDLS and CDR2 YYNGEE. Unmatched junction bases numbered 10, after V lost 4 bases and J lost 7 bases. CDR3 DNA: TGTGCCAGCAGCCCCCCCCCGGGACAGGCGAATTCACCCCTCCACTTT. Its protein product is CASSPPPGQANSPLHF.

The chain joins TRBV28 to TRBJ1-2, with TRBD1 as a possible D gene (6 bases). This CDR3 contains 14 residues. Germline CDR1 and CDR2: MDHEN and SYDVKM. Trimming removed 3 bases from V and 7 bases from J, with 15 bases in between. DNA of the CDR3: TGTGCCAGCAGTTTGGGGCAGGGCAGGGGTGGCTACACCTTC. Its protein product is CASSLGQGRGGYTF.

The CDR3 reads CASIPLGSAYNEQFF. Here the CDR3 DNA reads TGTGCCAGCATCCCCTTGGGCAGCGCCTACAATGAGCAGTTCTTC. This rearrangement joins TRBV7-9 to TRBJ2-1, with D unresolved. CDR1 is SEHNR, CDR2 FQNEAQ, per germline (reference sequence). The V end lost 7 bases, the J end lost 2 bases, and 15 bases lay between the germline ends. The CDR3 has 15 amino acids.

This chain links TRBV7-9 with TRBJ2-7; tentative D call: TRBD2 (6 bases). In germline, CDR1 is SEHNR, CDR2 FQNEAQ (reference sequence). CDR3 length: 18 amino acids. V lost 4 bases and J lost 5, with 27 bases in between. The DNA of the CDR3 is TGTGCCAGCAGCTCCGCTCGCGGAGGGCGGTCTTCCAGCCACGAGCAGTACTTC. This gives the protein CASSSARGGRSSSHEQYF.

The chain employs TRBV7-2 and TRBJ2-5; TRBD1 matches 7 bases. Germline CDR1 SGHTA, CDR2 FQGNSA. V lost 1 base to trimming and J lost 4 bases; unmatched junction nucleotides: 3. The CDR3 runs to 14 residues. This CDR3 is CASSLVWTGETQYF. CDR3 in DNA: TGTGCCAGCAGCTTAGTTTGGACAGGAGAGACCCAGTACTTC.

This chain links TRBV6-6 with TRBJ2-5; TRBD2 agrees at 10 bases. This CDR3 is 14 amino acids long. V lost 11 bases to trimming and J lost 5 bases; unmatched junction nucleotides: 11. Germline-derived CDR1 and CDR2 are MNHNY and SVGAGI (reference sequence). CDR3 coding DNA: TGTGCCGGCGCCGCTAGCGGGGGATTCGAGACCCAGTACTTC. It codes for CAGAASGGFETQYF.